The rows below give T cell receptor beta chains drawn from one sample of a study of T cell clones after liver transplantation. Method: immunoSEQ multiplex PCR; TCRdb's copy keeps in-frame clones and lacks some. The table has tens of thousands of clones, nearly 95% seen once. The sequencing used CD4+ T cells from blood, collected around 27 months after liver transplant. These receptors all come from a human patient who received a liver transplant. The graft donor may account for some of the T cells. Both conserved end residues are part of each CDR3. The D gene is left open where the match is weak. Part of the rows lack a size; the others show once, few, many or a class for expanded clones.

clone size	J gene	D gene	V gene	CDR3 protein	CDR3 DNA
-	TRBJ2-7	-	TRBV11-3	CASSVGHQAYEQYF	TGTGCCAGCAGCGTTGGACACCAAGCCTACGAGCAGTACTTC
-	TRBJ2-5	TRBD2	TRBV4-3	CASSQELRTSDEETQYF	TGCGCCAGCAGCCAAGAGCTACGGACTAGCGACGAAGAGACCCAGTACTTC
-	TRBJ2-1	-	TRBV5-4	CASSRGSVSDEQFF	TGTGCCAGCTCGAGGGGGTCTGTGTCTGATGAGCAGTTCTTC
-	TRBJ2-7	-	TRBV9	CASSVGWGPTYEQYF	TGTGCCAGCAGCGTAGGATGGGGCCCTACCTACGAGCAGTACTTC
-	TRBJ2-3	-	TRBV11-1	CASSFGRSDTQYF	TGTGCCAGCAGCTTCGGAAGGTCAGATACGCAGTATTTT
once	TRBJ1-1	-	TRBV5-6	CASSPVGPTEDTEAFF	TGTGCCAGCAGCCCCGTGGGTCCCACCGAGGACACTGAAGCTTTCTTT
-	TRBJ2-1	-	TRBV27	CASSSNRGRASYNEQFF	TGTGCCAGCAGTTCCAATAGGGGGAGGGCCTCCTACAATGAGCAGTTCTTC
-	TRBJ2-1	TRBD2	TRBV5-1	CASSHGTIDGEQFF	TGCGCCAGCAGCCATGGGACTATCGATGGTGAGCAGTTCTTC
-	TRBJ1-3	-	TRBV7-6	CASSLPGAGNTIYF	TGTGCCAGCAGCTTACCGGGGGCTGGAAACACCATATATTTT
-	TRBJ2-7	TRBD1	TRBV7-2	CASTLDRGSYEQYF	TGTGCCAGCACCCTGGACAGGGGTTCCTACGAGCAGTACTTC
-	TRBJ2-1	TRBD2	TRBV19	CASSILAGVGNEQFF	TGTGCCAGTAGTATCCTAGCGGGAGTTGGGAATGAGCAGTTCTTC
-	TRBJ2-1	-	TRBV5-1	CASSLGQEYNEQFF	TGCGCCAGCAGCCTGGGGCAGGAGTACAATGAGCAGTTCTTC
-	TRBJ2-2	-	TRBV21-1	CASSRQASNGELFF	TGTGCCAGCAGCCGACAGGCCAGCAACGGGGAGCTGTTTTTT
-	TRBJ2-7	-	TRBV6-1	CASTPGRAYEQYF	TGTGCCAGCACCCCGGGAAGGGCCTACGAGCAGTACTTC
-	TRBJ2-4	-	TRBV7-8	CASSPVQGPLAKNIQYF	TGTGCCAGCAGCCCTGTCCAGGGTCCGCTAGCCAAAAACATTCAGTACTTC
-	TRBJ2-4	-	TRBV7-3	CASSLRQRVKNIQYF	TGTGCCAGCAGCTTGAGGCAACGGGTCAAAAACATTCAGTACTTC
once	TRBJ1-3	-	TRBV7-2	CASSPRQASSGNTIYF	TGTGCCAGCAGCCCACGTCAGGCGAGCTCTGGAAACACCATATATTTT
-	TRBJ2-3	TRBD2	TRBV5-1	CASNKLADDTQYF	TGCGCCAGCAATAAACTAGCGGACGATACGCAGTATTTT
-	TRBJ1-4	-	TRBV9	CASSVDQNPRREKLFF	TGTGCCAGCAGCGTAGATCAAAACCCTAGGCGAGAAAAACTGTTTTTT
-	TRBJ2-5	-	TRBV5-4	CASSLTSQETQYF	TGTGCCAGCAGCTTGACTAGTCAAGAGACCCAGTACTTC
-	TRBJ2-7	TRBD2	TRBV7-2	CASSRILGLAGGSSYEQYF	TGTGCCAGCAGCCGGATACTGGGACTAGCGGGAGGGAGCTCCTACGAGCAGTACTTC
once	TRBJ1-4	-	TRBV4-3	CASSQDWPRGEKLFF	TGCGCCAGCAGCCAAGATTGGCCTCGAGGTGAAAAACTGTTTTTT
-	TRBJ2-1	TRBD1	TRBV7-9	CASSRGTGGYEQFF	TGTGCCAGCAGCCGCGGGACAGGGGGGTATGAGCAGTTCTTC